These T cell receptor beta chains were read from a single sample in a study of response to subunit inactivated influenza vaccine. TCRdb itself ran the RT-PCR reads through MiXCR, one entry per CDR3 protein. The table records under 200,000 distinct CDR3 sequences, 9.5% to 15% of them present only once. These data also formed part of another study, on T cells expressing NK-cell markers.

The material was CD8+ T cells sorted from PBMCs, obtained 11 to 12 days after vaccination. The receptors were sampled from a man in his fifties or sixties who received an inactivated influenza vaccine. Each CDR3 is given with its conserved first and last residue. Each record gives: clone size, V gene, D gene, J gene, CDR3 DNA, CDR3 protein. The D gene is left open where the match is weak. The listing skips clone size in some rows; elsewhere it reads once, few, many or a size class.

>NA|TRBV20-1|NA|TRBJ2-1
TGCAGTGCCCCTTCCTACAATGAGCAGTTCTTC
CSAPSYNEQFF
>NA|TRBV11-3|TRBD1|TRBJ2-1
TGTGCCAGCAGCCCTCGACAGGGGCCGTACAATGAGCAGTTCTTC
CASSPRQGPYNEQFF
>few|TRBV9|TRBD2|TRBJ2-1
TGTGCCAGCAGCGTGAGGACTAGCGGGAGAAATGAGCAGTTCTTC
CASSVRTSGRNEQFF
>NA|TRBV7-9|TRBD2|TRBJ2-5
TGTGCCAGCAGCACGGGACTAGAACGCGAGACCCAGTACTTC
CASSTGLERETQYF
>many|TRBV7-9|NA|TRBJ2-7
TGTGCCAGCAGCTCGACCTACGAGCAGTACTTC
CASSSTYEQYF
>few|TRBV4-1|NA|TRBJ2-7
TGCGCCAGCAGCCAAGAACCCTCACCAGGGTACGAGCAGTACTTC
CASSQEPSPGYEQYF
>many|TRBV29-1|NA|TRBJ2-7
TGCAGCGTTGTCTCGGCGGAACGCTACGAGCAGTACTTC
CSVVSAERYEQYF
>NA|TRBV28|NA|TRBJ1-1
TGTGCCAGCAGTCCTCCATGGAACACTGAAGCTTTCTTT
CASSPPWNTEAFF
>NA|TRBV6-2/TRBV6-3|NA|TRBJ2-1
TGTGCCAGCAGTTACGGGGGTTGGGACTACAATGAGCAGTTCTTC
CASSYGGWDYNEQFF
>few|TRBV3-1|NA|TRBJ2-7
TGTGCCAGCAGCCCGCCGTGGAAGGGCGCGAGGCAGTACTTC
CASSPPWKGARQYF
>NA|TRBV14|NA|TRBJ2-3
TGTGCCAGCAGCATGACAGATACGCAGTATTTT
CASSMTDTQYF
>NA|TRBV25-1|NA|TRBJ2-3
TGTGCCAGCAGTGAATTTGTAGGGGGCACAGATACGCAGTATTTT
CASSEFVGGTDTQYF
>many|TRBV4-3|TRBD1|TRBJ2-7
TGCGCCAGCAGCCAAGAACGGACAGGGACCTACGAGCAGTACTTC
CASSQERTGTYEQYF
>NA|TRBV6-1|NA|TRBJ2-7
TGTGCCAGCAGTGAATGGAGGGCCGACTCCTACGAGCAGTACTTC
CASSEWRADSYEQYF
>many|TRBV29-1|NA|TRBJ2-2
TGCAGCGTTGAAGATCGTAAGACAGGCAACACCGGGGAGCTGTTTTTT
CSVEDRKTGNTGELFF
>few|TRBV2|NA|TRBJ2-1
TGTGCCAGCAGTGAAACTAGCCGAACCCCCAAATACAATGAGCAGTTCTTC
CASSETSRTPKYNEQFF
>few|TRBV20-1|NA|TRBJ2-3
TGCAGTGCTCCCCTTACGGGGACCGCGACAGATACGCAGTATTTT
CSAPLTGTATDTQYF
>few|TRBV12-3/TRBV12-4|NA|TRBJ1-1
TGTGCCAGCACCCTAGGCGGGGCAAACACTGAAGCTTTCTTT
CASTLGGANTEAFF
>NA|TRBV20-1|TRBD2|TRBJ2-7
TGCAGTGCTAGAGCTCTAGCGGTCTACTACGAGCAGTACTTC
CSARALAVYYEQYF
>NA|TRBV5-1|TRBD1|TRBJ2-6
TGCGCCAGCAGCTTGCGACAGGGGGCGCGGGGGGCCAACGTCCTGACTTTC
CASSLRQGARGANVLTF
>few|TRBV20-1|NA|TRBJ2-3
TGCAGTGCTAGAGATTTTAGGGGGAGAGAAGGGACAGATACGCAGTATTTT
CSARDFRGREGTDTQYF
>few|TRBV7-9|NA|TRBJ2-7
TGTGCCAGCAGCACTTCCTTACTGGAGCAGTACTTC
CASSTSLLEQYF